The rows below give T cell receptor beta chains drawn from one sample of a study of T cell repertoires in cytomegalovirus infection. These receptors have no known antigen. TCRdb processed the reads anew with MiXCR; each CDR3 protein has one entry. The table has 450,000 to 650,000 distinct CDR3 sequences, approximately 40% seen once. The source was cultured PBMCs, collected from culture after CMV antigen stimulation. The origin of the receptors is a human donor in good health (CMV status not recorded). Some clones in this sample may be carry-over from other donors' samples. Both conserved end residues are part of each CDR3. Each record gives: CDR3 DNA, CDR3 protein, CDR3 length, D gene, J gene, V gene, clone size. A D gene is named only where the DNA matches it firmly. Clone sizes are given selectively: once, few, many, or a class where the clone is expanded.

DNA: TGTGCCAGCAGCTTAGGGGCCGCGGGCTATGAGCAGTTCTTC; CDR3: CASSLGAAGYEQFF; length: 14; D: -; J: TRBJ2-1; V: TRBV7-2; size: -
DNA: TGTGCCATCAGGGGGACCGGACCGACCACAGATACGCAGTATTTT; CDR3: CAIRGTGPTTDTQYF; length: 15; D: -; J: TRBJ2-3; V: TRBV10-3; size: few
DNA: TGTGCCAGCGGCGCCGGGACAACGTACAATGAGCAGTTCTTC; CDR3: CASGAGTTYNEQFF; length: 14; D: -; J: TRBJ2-1; V: TRBV11-2; size: -
DNA: TGCAGTGCGTCGTGGGTCCTTGGCAATGAGCAGTTCTTC; CDR3: CSASWVLGNEQFF; length: 13; D: -; J: TRBJ2-1; V: TRBV20-1; size: -
DNA: TGTGCCAGCAGTTACTCCGCCCGGAGGGGATACACCTTC; CDR3: CASSYSARRGYTF; length: 13; D: -; J: TRBJ1-2; V: TRBV6-2/TRBV6-3; size: few
DNA: TGTGCCAGCAGTTACTGGGGCGGCTCTGGAAACACCATATATTTT; CDR3: CASSYWGGSGNTIYF; length: 15; D: -; J: TRBJ1-3; V: TRBV6-8; size: -
DNA: TGTGCCAGCAGTTCTAGCGGGGGGACTAACGAGCAGTACTTC; CDR3: CASSSSGGTNEQYF; length: 14; D: TRBD2; J: TRBJ2-7; V: TRBV27; size: -
DNA: TGTGCCAGCAGCGGGATCTACTATGGCTACACCTTC; CDR3: CASSGIYYGYTF; length: 12; D: -; J: TRBJ1-2; V: TRBV6-8; size: -
DNA: TGTGCCAGCAGCCAAGAAGGGGGCTTGATCACTGAAGCTTTCTTT; CDR3: CASSQEGGLITEAFF; length: 15; D: TRBD1; J: TRBJ1-1; V: TRBV3-1; size: few
DNA: TGTGCCAGCAGCTCGCTTAGGGCCGGAGATACGCAGTATTTT; CDR3: CASSSLRAGDTQYF; length: 14; D: -; J: TRBJ2-3; V: TRBV7-2; size: few
DNA: TGTGCCAGCGACCGGGGGGGGCGCGGAAACACCATATATTTT; CDR3: CASDRGGRGNTIYF; length: 14; D: -; J: TRBJ1-3; V: TRBV7-9; size: -
DNA: TGTGCCAGCAGCCTCTTGAGGACAGGGCTCGGTGAGCAGTTCTTC; CDR3: CASSLLRTGLGEQFF; length: 15; D: TRBD1; J: TRBJ2-1; V: TRBV7-8; size: few
DNA: TGTGCCAGTAGTATAGGCCAGGGCTACAATCAGCCCCAGCATTTT; CDR3: CASSIGQGYNQPQHF; length: 15; D: -; J: TRBJ1-5; V: TRBV19; size: -
DNA: TGTGCCAGCAGCGTGGGACAGGGCTTCTACGAGCAGTACTTC; CDR3: CASSVGQGFYEQYF; length: 14; D: TRBD1; J: TRBJ2-7; V: TRBV7-9; size: -
DNA: TGTGCCAGCAGTTTTGGGACTAGCGCCGACACCGGGGAGCTGTTTTTT; CDR3: CASSFGTSADTGELFF; length: 16; D: TRBD2; J: TRBJ2-2; V: TRBV12-3/TRBV12-4; size: few